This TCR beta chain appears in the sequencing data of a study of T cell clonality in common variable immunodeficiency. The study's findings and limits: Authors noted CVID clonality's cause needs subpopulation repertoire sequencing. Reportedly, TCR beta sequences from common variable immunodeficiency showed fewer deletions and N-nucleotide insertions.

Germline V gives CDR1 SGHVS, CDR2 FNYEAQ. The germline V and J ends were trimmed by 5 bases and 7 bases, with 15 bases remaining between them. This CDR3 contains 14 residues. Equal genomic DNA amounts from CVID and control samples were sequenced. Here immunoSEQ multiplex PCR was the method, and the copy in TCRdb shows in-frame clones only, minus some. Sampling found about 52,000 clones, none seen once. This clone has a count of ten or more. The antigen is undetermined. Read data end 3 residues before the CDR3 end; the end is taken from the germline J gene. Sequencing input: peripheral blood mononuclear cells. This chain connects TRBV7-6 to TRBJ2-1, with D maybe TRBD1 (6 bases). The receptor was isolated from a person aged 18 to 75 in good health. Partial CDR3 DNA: TGTGCCAGCAGCAACGGACAGCTTGCTAATGAG. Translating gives CASSNGQLANE. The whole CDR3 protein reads CASSNGQLANEQFF. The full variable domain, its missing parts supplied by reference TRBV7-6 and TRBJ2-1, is GAGVSQSPRYKVTKRGQDVALRCDPISGHVSLYWYRQALGQGPEFLTYFNYEAQQDKSGLPNDRFSAERPEGSISTLTIQRTEQRDSAMYRCASSNGQLANEQFFGPGTRLTVL.